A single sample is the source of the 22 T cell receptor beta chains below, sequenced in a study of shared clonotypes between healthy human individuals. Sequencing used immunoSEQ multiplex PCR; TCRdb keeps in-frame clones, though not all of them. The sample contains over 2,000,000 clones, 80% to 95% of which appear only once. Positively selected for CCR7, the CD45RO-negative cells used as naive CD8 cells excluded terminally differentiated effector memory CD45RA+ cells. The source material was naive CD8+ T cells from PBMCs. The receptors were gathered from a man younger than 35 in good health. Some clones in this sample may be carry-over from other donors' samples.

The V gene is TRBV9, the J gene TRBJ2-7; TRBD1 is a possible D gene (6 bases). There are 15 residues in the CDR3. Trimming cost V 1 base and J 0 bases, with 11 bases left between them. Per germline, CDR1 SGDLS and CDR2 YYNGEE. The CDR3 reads CASSVSDSHSYEQYF. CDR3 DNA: TGTGCCAGCAGCGTATCGGACAGCCACTCCTACGAGCAGTACTTC. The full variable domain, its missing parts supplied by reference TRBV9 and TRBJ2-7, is DSGVTQTPKHLITATGQRVTLRCSPRSGDLSVYWYQQSLDQGLQFLIQYYNGEERAKGNILERFSAQQFPDLHSELNLSSLELGDSALYFCASSVSDSHSYEQYFGPGTRLTVT.

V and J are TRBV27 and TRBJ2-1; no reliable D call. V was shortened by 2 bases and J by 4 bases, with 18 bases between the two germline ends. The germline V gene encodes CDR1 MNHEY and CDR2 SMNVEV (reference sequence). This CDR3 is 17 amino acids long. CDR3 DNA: TGTGCCAGCAGTTTAGGCCCTTTTCTGGAAGGGTACAATGAGCAGTTCTTC. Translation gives CASSLGPFLEGYNEQFF.

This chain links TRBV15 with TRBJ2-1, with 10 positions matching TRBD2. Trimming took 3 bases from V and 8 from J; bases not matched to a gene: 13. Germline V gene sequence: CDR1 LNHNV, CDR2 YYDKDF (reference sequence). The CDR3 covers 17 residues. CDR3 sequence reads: CATSRMGAGGPVDEQFF. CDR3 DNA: TGTGCCACCAGCAGGATGGGAGCGGGAGGGCCCGTCGATGAGCAGTTCTTC.

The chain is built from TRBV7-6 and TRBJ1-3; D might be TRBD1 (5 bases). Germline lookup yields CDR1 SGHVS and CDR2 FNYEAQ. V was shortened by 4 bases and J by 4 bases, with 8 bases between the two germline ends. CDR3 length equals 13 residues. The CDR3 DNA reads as TGTGCCAGCAGCTCAGGGTTCGGAAACACCATATATTTT. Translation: CASSSGFGNTIYF.

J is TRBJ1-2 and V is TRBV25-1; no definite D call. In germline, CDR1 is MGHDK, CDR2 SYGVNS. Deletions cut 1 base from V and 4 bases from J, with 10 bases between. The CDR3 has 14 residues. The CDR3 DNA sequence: TGTGCCAGCAGTGAATTTGGGGTTCGCTATGGCTACACCTTC. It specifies CASSEFGVRYGYTF.

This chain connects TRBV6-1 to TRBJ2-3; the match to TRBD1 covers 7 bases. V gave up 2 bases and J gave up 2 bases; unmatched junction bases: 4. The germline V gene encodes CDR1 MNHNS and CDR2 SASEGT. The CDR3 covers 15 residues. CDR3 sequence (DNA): TGTGCCAGCAGTGAATTTGGACAGGACACAGATACGCAGTATTTT. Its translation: CASSEFGQDTDTQYF.

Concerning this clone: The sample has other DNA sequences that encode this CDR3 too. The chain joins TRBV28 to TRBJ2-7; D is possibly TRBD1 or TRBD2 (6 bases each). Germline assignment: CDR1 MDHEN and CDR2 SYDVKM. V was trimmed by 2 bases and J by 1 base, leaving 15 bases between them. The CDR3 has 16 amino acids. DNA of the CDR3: TGTGCCAGCAGTTTAGTCGGGGGCCGCTATTCCTACGAGCAGTACTTC. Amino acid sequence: CASSLVGGRYSYEQYF.

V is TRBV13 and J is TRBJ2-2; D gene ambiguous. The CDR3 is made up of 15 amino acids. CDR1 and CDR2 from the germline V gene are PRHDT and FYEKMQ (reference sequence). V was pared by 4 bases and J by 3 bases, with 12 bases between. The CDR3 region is CASSSRIPYTGELFF. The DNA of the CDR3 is TGTGCCAGCAGCTCCCGAATCCCGTACACCGGGGAGCTGTTTTTT.

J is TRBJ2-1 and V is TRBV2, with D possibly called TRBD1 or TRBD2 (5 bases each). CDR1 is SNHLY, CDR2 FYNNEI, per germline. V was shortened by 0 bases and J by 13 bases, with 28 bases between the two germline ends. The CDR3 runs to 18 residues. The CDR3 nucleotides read TGTGCCAGCAGTGAAGCGCTTGGGACCTACTTGGACCAGTCAGCTCAGTTCTTC. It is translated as CASSEALGTYLDQSAQFF.

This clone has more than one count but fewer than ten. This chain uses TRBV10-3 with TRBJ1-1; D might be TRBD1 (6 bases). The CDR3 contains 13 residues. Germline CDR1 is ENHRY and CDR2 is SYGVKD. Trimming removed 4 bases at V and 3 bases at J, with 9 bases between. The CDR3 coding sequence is TGTGCCATCAGTGTGGCAGGGGACACTGAAGCTTTCTTT. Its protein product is CAISVAGDTEAFF.

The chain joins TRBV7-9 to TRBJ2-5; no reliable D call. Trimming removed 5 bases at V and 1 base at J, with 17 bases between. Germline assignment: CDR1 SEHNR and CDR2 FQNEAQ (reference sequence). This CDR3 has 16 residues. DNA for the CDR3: TGTGCCAGCAGCCACCGTTCTCGGCGGAGCCAAGAGACCCAGTACTTC. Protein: CASSHRSRRSQETQYF.

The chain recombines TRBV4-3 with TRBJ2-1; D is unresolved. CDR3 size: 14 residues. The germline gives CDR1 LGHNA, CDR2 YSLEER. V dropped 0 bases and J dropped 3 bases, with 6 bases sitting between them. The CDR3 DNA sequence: TGCGCCAGCAGCCAAGATGGGATCTACAATGAGCAGTTCTTC. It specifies CASSQDGIYNEQFF.

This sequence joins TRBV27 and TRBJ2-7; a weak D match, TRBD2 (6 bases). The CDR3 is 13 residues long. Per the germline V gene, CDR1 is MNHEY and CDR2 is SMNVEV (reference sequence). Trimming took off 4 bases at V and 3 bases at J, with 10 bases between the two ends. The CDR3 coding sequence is TGTGCCAGCAGTTCAGTCGGGGGCTACGAGCAGTACTTC. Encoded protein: CASSSVGGYEQYF.

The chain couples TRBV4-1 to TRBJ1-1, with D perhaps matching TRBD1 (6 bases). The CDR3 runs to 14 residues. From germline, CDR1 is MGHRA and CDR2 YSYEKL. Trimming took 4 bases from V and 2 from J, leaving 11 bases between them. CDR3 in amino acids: CASSLTGSNTEAFF. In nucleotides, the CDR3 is TGCGCCAGCAGCCTAACAGGGTCCAACACTGAAGCTTTCTTT.

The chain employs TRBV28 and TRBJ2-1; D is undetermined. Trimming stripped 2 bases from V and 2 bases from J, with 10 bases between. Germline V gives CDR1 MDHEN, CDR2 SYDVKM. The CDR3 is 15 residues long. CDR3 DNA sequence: TGTGCCAGCAGTTTAGACCCGGAGACCTACAATGAGCAGTTCTTC. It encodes CASSLDPETYNEQFF.

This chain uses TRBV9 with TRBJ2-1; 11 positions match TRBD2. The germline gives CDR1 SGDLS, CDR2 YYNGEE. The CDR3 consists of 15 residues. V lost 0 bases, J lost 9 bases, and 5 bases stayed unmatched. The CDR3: CASSVATSGMAEQFF. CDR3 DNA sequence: TGTGCCAGCAGCGTAGCGACTAGCGGGATGGCTGAGCAGTTCTTC.

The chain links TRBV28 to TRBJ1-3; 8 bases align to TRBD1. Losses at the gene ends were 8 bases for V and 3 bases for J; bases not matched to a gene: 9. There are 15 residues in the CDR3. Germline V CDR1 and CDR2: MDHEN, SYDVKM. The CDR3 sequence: CASSAWTGLGNTIYF. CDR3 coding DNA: TGTGCCAGCTCGGCTTGGACAGGGCTTGGAAACACCATATATTTT.

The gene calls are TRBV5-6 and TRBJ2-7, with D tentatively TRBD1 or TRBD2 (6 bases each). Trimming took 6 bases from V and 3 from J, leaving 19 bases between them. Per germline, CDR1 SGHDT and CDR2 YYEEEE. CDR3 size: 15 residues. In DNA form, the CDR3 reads TGTGCCAGCACCTCGGGGGCGGTATTTAACTACGAGCAGTACTTC. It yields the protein CASTSGAVFNYEQYF.

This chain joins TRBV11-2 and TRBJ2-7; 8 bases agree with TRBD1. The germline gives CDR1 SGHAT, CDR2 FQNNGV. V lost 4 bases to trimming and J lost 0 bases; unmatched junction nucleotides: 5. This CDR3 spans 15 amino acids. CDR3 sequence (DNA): TGTGCCAGCAGCTGGGGACAGGCTGCCTCCTACGAGCAGTACTTC. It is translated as CASSWGQAASYEQYF.

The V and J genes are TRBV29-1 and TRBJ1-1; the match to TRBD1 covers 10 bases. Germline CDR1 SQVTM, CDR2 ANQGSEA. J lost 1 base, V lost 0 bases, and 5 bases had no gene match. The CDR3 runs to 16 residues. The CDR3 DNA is TGCAGCGTTGAAGAGACAGGGGGCATTCGGAACACTGAAGCTTTCTTT. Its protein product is CSVEETGGIRNTEAFF.

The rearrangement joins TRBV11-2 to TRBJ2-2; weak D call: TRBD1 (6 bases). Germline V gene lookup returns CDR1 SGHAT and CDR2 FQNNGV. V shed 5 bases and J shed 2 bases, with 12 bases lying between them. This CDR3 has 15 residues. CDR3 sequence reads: CASSTRQANTGELFF. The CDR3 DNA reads TGTGCCAGCAGCACCCGACAGGCTAACACCGGGGAGCTGTTTTTT.

CDR3 region: CASSYGQDYYEQYF. In DNA, the CDR3 is TGTGCCAGCAGTTACGGACAGGACTACTACGAGCAGTACTTC. The V call is TRBV6-5, the J call TRBJ2-7; D possibly corresponds to TRBD1 (7 bases). Trimming shortened V by 2 bases and J by 3 bases, and 11 bases separated the two germline ends. The CDR3 sequence is 14 residues long. The germline V gene has CDR1 MNHEY and CDR2 SVGAGI.